The 17 T cell receptor beta chains presented below share a single source sample, sequenced in a study of blood T cell repertoires in COVID-19. Clones were read by immunoSEQ multiplex PCR, and TCRdb kept only the in-frame ones, dropping some. Here the sample spans some 100,000 clones, just over 85% being singletons. The specimen was peripheral blood. The origin of the receptors is a woman between 65 and 79 years old with acute or convalescent COVID-19.

The chain has TRBV27 and TRBJ2-2; TRBD2 matches at 9 bases. The CDR3 extends over 17 amino acids. V trimming: 5 bases; J trimming: 1 base; junction bases outside the gene matches: 8. CDR1 MNHEY and CDR2 SMNVEV come from the germline V gene (reference sequence). DNA for the CDR3: TGTGCCAGCAGTAAACGCAGTAGCGGGGGGAACACCGGGGAGCTGTTTTTT. Its translation is CASSKRSSGGNTGELFF.

The chain combines TRBV13 with TRBJ2-5; 7 bases match TRBD1. The V gene's germline CDR1 is PRHDT and CDR2 FYEKMQ (reference sequence). V trimming: 4 bases; J trimming: 5 bases; junction bases outside the gene matches: 7. This CDR3 spans 14 amino acids. DNA for the CDR3: TGTGCCAGCAGCTGGAACAGGGGTGGGGAGACCCAGTACTTC. This codes for CASSWNRGGETQYF.

The chain carries TRBV5-1 and TRBJ1-2, with TRBD1 matching 9 bases. The CDR3 runs to 15 residues. Germline V gene data show CDR1 as SGHRS and CDR2 as YFSETQ. J lost 8 bases, V lost 6 bases, and 14 bases had no gene match. The CDR3 is CASNLQGQGMGGYTF. As DNA, the CDR3 is TGCGCCAGCAACCTCCAGGGACAGGGAATGGGGGGCTACACCTTC.

The chain combines TRBV6-1 with TRBJ1-6; 9 bases are shared with TRBD1. The CDR3 length is 15 residues. Germline V lookup: CDR1 MNHNS, CDR2 SASEGT. Unmatched junction bases numbered 1, after V lost 1 base and J lost 6 bases. CDR3 residues: CASSEVGQGNSPLHF. The CDR3 DNA reads as TGTGCCAGCAGTGAAGTGGGACAGGGTAATTCACCCCTCCACTTT.

The rearrangement links TRBV18 to TRBJ2-2; D perhaps matches TRBD2 (5 bases). The CDR3 runs 16 residues. V was clipped by 1 base and J by 5 bases, with 14 bases between them. Germline loops: CDR1 KGHSH, CDR2 LQKENI. The CDR3 protein is CASSPRIIEGTGELFF. CDR3 coding DNA: TGTGCCAGCTCACCACGGATCATCGAGGGAACCGGGGAGCTGTTTTTT.

The chain couples TRBV7-3 to TRBJ2-6; 7 nucleotides line up with TRBD1. Germline CDR1 reads SGHTA; CDR2 reads FQGTGA. After removal of 6 bases from V and 4 bases from J, the junction contained 3 bases not matched to a gene. This CDR3 is built from 14 residues. The CDR3 loop reads CASSTGDGANVLTF. The CDR3, as DNA: TGTGCCAGCAGTACAGGGGACGGGGCCAACGTCCTGACTTTC.

The chain has TRBV6-5 and TRBJ2-5; D call uncertain. CDR3 length: 13 amino acids. CDR1 MNHEY and CDR2 SVGAGI come from the germline V gene. Trimming cost V 5 bases and J 1 base, with 8 bases left between them. DNA of the CDR3: TGTGCCAGCAGTCAGGATTTCCAAGAGACCCAGTACTTC. Translating gives CASSQDFQETQYF.

The chain uses TRBV3-1 (or the pseudogene TRBV3-2) and TRBJ2-5; 8 nucleotides match TRBD1. The junction had 13 bases not matched to a gene; V was cut back by 0 bases and J by 7 bases. Looked up from germline, CDR1 is LGHDT and CDR2 is YNNKEL (reference sequence). This CDR3 is built from 17 residues. The CDR3 loop is CASSQDWGQETRWTQYF. The CDR3 DNA reads as TGTGCCAGCAGCCAAGATTGGGGACAGGAGACAAGATGGACCCAGTACTTC.

The chain employs TRBV6-5 and TRBJ2-1; D might be TRBD2 (6 bases). The germline V gene has CDR1 MNHEY and CDR2 SVGAGI. The ends were cut back, 6 bases at V and 8 bases at J, with 17 bases in the middle. The CDR3 consists of 14 residues. Here the CDR3 DNA reads TGTGCCAGCAGCGCGGAGGGATTTTTCGATGAGCAGTTCTTC. The encoded protein is CASSAEGFFDEQFF.

V and J are TRBV18 and TRBJ1-1; D is ambiguous. Germline V gives CDR1 KGHSH, CDR2 LQKENI. This CDR3 has 14 residues. Deletions cut 2 bases from V and 2 bases from J, with 9 bases between. The CDR3 DNA reads as TGTGCCAGCTCACCAGCCAGACTAAACACTGAAGCTTTCTTT. Its protein is CASSPARLNTEAFF.

The chain is built from TRBV25-1 and TRBJ1-6; no firm D call. CDR1 MGHDK and CDR2 SYGVNS come from the germline V gene. The length of the CDR3 is 16 residues. The V end was cut by 1 base, the J end by 0 bases, with 7 bases between. The CDR3 DNA reads as TGTGCCAGCAGTGAATCGGGGAGCTCCTATAATTCACCCCTCCACTTT. It yields the protein CASSESGSSYNSPLHF. Based on the CDR3 plus reference TRBV25-1 and TRBJ1-6, the full variable domain is EADIYQTPRYLVIGTGKKITLECSQTMGHDKMYWYQQDPGMELHLIHYSYGVNSTEKGDLSSESTVSRIRTEHFPLTLESARPSHTSQYLCASSESGSSYNSPLHFGNGTRLTVT.

Relative to its sample, this clone is large (0.1 to 1%). The V and J genes are TRBV19 and TRBJ2-7, with D possibly TRBD2 on 7 matching bases. This CDR3 region has 18 residues. CDR1 is LNHDA, CDR2 SQIVND, per germline (reference sequence). V was shortened by 3 bases and J by 0 bases, with 21 bases between the two germline ends. The CDR3 nucleotides are TGTGCCAGTAGTATTATGGGGGTCGGGGGGCCCCACTCCTACGAGCAGTACTTC. This translates into CASSIMGVGGPHSYEQYF. The full variable domain, completed using reference TRBV19 and TRBJ2-7, is DGGITQSPKYLFRKEGQNVTLSCEQNLNHDAMYWYRQDPGQGLRLIYYSQIVNDFQKGDIAEGYSVSREKKESFPLTVTSAQKNPTAFYLCASSIMGVGGPHSYEQYFGPGTRLTVT.

The rearrangement joins TRBV28 to TRBJ2-7; TRBD1 might be the D (5 bases). The ends were cut back, 5 bases at V and 3 bases at J, with 17 bases in the middle. CDR1 MDHEN and CDR2 SYDVKM come from the germline V gene. The length of the CDR3 is 15 residues. The CDR3 loop reads CASSISTVSGYEQYF. Written as DNA, the CDR3 is TGTGCCAGCAGTATCTCGACAGTCAGTGGCTACGAGCAGTACTTC.

The rearrangement joins TRBV2 to TRBJ1-1, with a tentative D call TRBD1 (5 bases). Deletions cut 4 bases from V and 1 base from J, with 10 bases between. The CDR3 is 14 amino acids. The germline CDR1 and CDR2 sequences are SNHLY and FYNNEI. CDR3 residues: CASSVSGGNTEAFF. The DNA of the CDR3 is TGTGCCAGCAGTGTCTCGGGGGGGAACACTGAAGCTTTCTTT.

The chain has TRBV5-4 and TRBJ2-5, with D uncertain. Trimming stripped 4 bases from V and 1 base from J, with 8 bases between. CDR1 SGHNT and CDR2 YYREEE come from the germline V gene (reference sequence). The CDR3 spans 13 residues. The DNA for the CDR3 is TGTGCCAGCAGCGTCCCCTCCCAAGAGACCCAGTACTTC. Its protein product is CASSVPSQETQYF. The full variable domain, in which reference TRBV5-4 and TRBJ2-5 provide the parts outside the CDR3, is ETGVTQSPTHLIKTRGQQVTLRCSSQSGHNTVSWYQQALGQGPQFIFQYYREEENGRGNFPPRFSGLQFPNYSSELNVNALELDDSALYLCASSVPSQETQYFGPGTRLLVL.

V and J are TRBV5-5 and TRBJ1-6, with D possibly matching TRBD1 (6 bases). CDR1 SGHKS and CDR2 YYEKEE come from the germline V gene (reference sequence). V lost 5 bases, J lost 5 bases, and 11 bases lay in between. This CDR3 has 14 amino acids. The CDR3 loop reads CASSSAGDNSPLHF. The CDR3 coding sequence is TGTGCCAGCAGTTCGGCAGGGGATAATTCACCCCTCCACTTT. Supplemented by reference TRBV5-5 and TRBJ1-6, the full variable domain reads DAGVTQSPTHLIKTRGQQVTLRCSPISGHKSVSWYQQVLGQGPQFIFQYYEKEERGRGNFPDRFSARQFPNYSSELNVNALLLGDSALYLCASSSAGDNSPLHFGNGTRLTVT.

V and J are TRBV7-3 and TRBJ2-7, with D possibly matching TRBD2 (6 bases). Germline loops: CDR1 SGHTA, CDR2 FQGTGA. V lost 5 bases, J lost 6 bases, and 14 bases lay in between. This CDR3 contains 13 residues. The DNA of the CDR3 is TGTGCCAGCAGCGCGGGGCCTACCGCCGAGCAGTACTTC. Amino acid sequence: CASSAGPTAEQYF.